This entry describes one T cell receptor (beta chain). Germline lookup yields CDR1 SGDLS and CDR2 YYNGEE. The CDR3 spans 13 residues. TCRdb re-called the 5' RACE reads; one entry per CDR3 protein, DNA not given. Here the sample table reports 350,000 to 450,000 distinct CDR3 sequences. This sample was taken from a study of T cells expressing NK-cell markers. Study-wide context: In the group of eight sequenced donors, seven were HCMV-seropositive and one was seronegative.

Material for sequencing was blood T cells: a sorted CD56 or NKG2C T cell subset, CD4+ or CD8+ T cells, or bulk PBMC T cells (not recorded which). The sequence came from a man between 18 and 69 years old in good health. The rearrangement uses TRBV9 and TRBJ1-3. CDR3 amino acids: CASSASGGNTIYF.